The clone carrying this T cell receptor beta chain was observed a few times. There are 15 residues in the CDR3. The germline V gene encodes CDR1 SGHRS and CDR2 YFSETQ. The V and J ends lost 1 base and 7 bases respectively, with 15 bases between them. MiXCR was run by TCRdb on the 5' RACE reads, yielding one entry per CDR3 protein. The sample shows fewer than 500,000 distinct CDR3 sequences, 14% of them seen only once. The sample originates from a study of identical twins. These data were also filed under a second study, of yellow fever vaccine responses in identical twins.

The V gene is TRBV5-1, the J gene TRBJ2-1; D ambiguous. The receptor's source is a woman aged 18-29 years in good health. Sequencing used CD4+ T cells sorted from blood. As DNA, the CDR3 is TGCGCCAGCAGCTTGAAAGAGTCTGGAGCGAATGAGCAGTTCTTC. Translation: CASSLKESGANEQFF.